This T cell receptor beta chain was retrieved from a study of PD-1 blockade in classical Hodgkin lymphoma. Sequencing used immunoSEQ multiplex PCR; TCRdb keeps in-frame clones, though not all of them. The table has approximately 46,000 clones, roughly 73% seen once. Of note for this clone: The target antigen is unknown.

In every patient, relapse followed autologous stem cell transplantation, while exposure to brentuximab vedotin differed. Study-wide results and limits: Nothing has yet pinned down what causes the repertoire differences, possibly disease activity or prior therapy. Individuals initiating nivolumab under 1 year after ASCT were excluded. Diminished baseline TCR diversity has been reported in newly diagnosed patients relative to healthy donors. The study found that TCR diversity rose significantly by C4D1 in CD4+ but not CD8+ cells.

The CDR3 contains 13 residues. V lost 2 bases, J lost 5 bases, and 9 bases lay in between. Germline CDR1 reads LGHNT; CDR2 reads FRNRAP. The genes are TRBV12-5 and TRBJ1-1; D is unresolved. The clonotype was recovered from a human donor with classical Hodgkin lymphoma. The sequences come from peripheral blood mononuclear cells (PBMCs), collected at baseline. The CDR3 DNA follows: TGTGCTAGTGGTTTGACAGAGAAGACTGAAGCTTTCTTT. Its translation: CASGLTEKTEAFF. Drawing the rest from reference TRBV12-5 and TRBJ1-1, the complete variable domain is DARVTQTPRHKVTEMGQEVTMRCQPILGHNTVFWYRQTMMQGLELLAYFRNRAPLDDSGMPKDRFSAEMPDATLATLKIQPSEPRDSAVYFCASGLTEKTEAFFGQGTRLTVV.